These 14 T cell receptor beta chains were all obtained from the same sample, sequenced in a study of blood T cell repertoires in COVID-19. The method was immunoSEQ multiplex PCR; TCRdb's version includes in-frame clones alone and lacks a portion of them. This table holds roughly 260,000 clones, 87% found once. Sample: PBMCs or T cells enriched from blood (not recorded which). The receptor source for this set is a woman aged 30 to 39 with acute COVID-19.

The V and J genes are TRBV5-1 and TRBJ2-1; 14 bases are shared with TRBD2. This CDR3 is 17 amino acids long. The trim removed 3 bases at V and 9 bases at J, leaving 11 bases unmatched. In germline, CDR1 is SGHRS, CDR2 YFSETQ. The DNA for the CDR3 is TGCGCCAGCAGCTCGATTCCGGGACTAGCGGGAGAGGGTGAGCAGTTCTTC. It specifies CASSSIPGLAGEGEQFF.

The chain recombines TRBV5-4 with TRBJ1-2; 7 bases line up with TRBD1. The CDR3 consists of 16 residues. CDR1 is SGHNT, CDR2 YYREEE, per germline (reference sequence). V lost 2 bases, J lost 1 base, and 8 bases stayed unmatched. The CDR3 is CASSFGPGGVNYGYTF. The CDR3 coding sequence is TGTGCCAGCAGCTTTGGCCCAGGGGGAGTTAACTATGGCTACACCTTC. Looking up the rest from reference TRBV5-4 and TRBJ1-2 gives the full variable domain: ETGVTQSPTHLIKTRGQQVTLRCSSQSGHNTVSWYQQALGQGPQFIFQYYREEENGRGNFPPRFSGLQFPNYSSELNVNALELDDSALYLCASSFGPGGVNYGYTFGSGTRLTVV.

The rearrangement joins TRBV19 to TRBJ2-2, with D possibly being TRBD2 (5 bases). The length of the CDR3 is 15 residues. V lost 7 bases and J lost 4, with 16 bases in between. From germline, CDR1 is LNHDA and CDR2 SQIVND (reference sequence). The CDR3 sequence: CASIAGPGITGELFF. Written as DNA, the CDR3 is TGTGCCAGTATCGCCGGACCCGGGATCACCGGGGAGCTGTTTTTT.

This chain links TRBV7-3 with TRBJ1-4; D is possibly TRBD1 (5 bases). Trimming stripped 2 bases from V and 5 bases from J, with 12 bases between. CDR3 length: 15 residues. The germline V gene encodes CDR1 SGHTA and CDR2 FQGTGA. The CDR3 DNA reads as TGTGCCAGCAGCTTATATGGCGGGGGGAATGAAAAACTGTTTTTT. Amino acids: CASSLYGGGNEKLFF.

This clone was detected once. The CDR3 is CASSLAPGGRETQYF. The CDR3 region has the DNA TGCGCCAGCAGCTTGGCCCCAGGGGGCAGAGAGACCCAGTACTTC. The gene calls are TRBV5-1 and TRBJ2-5; the match to TRBD1 covers 8 bases. Germline V gene data show CDR1 as SGHRS and CDR2 as YFSETQ. The CDR3 consists of 15 residues. Germline trimming cut 0 bases from V and 4 bases from J; bases unmatched to any gene: 5.

The chain joins TRBV12-5 to TRBJ2-2; D possibly corresponds to TRBD1 (6 bases). The CDR3 totals 15 residues. Germline CDR1 and CDR2: LGHNT and FRNRAP. The V end lost 1 base, the J end lost 3 bases, and 9 bases lay between the germline ends. The CDR3 loop is CASGLGQGYTGELFF. The CDR3 coding sequence is TGTGCTAGTGGTTTGGGGCAGGGGTACACCGGGGAGCTGTTTTTT.

The chain recombines TRBV6-5 with TRBJ2-1; possible D gene TRBD1, 5 bases. Trimming shortened V by 5 bases and J by 4 bases, and 15 bases separated the two germline ends. The germline V gene encodes CDR1 MNHEY and CDR2 SVGAGI. The CDR3 has 15 residues. As DNA, the CDR3 is TGTGCCAGCAGTCACAAGAACCGACAGTACAATGAGCAGTTCTTC. Its protein is CASSHKNRQYNEQFF.

The chain links TRBV28 to TRBJ2-1, with 7 bases that match TRBD2. The germline V gene has CDR1 MDHEN and CDR2 SYDVKM. The length of the CDR3 is 17 residues. V dropped 4 bases and J dropped 8; count of bases not matched to a gene: 17. In nucleotides, the CDR3 is TGTGCCAGCAGTTCCTTGTTCGGGATGACTAGCAGCTATGAGCAGTTCTTC. Protein: CASSSLFGMTSSYEQFF.

The V and J genes are TRBV19 and TRBJ1-5, with 7 bases lining up with TRBD1. V shed 7 bases, J shed 3 bases, and the junction held 3 bases outside the gene matches. Germline V CDR1 and CDR2: LNHDA, SQIVND (reference sequence). The CDR3 totals 13 residues. CDR3 in amino acids: CASTGGVNQPQHF. The CDR3 DNA is TGTGCCAGTACAGGGGGTGTCAATCAGCCCCAGCATTTT.

The chain uses TRBV13 and TRBJ1-1; D not certain. Trimming took 5 bases from V and 5 from J, leaving 12 bases between them. The CDR3 is made up of 13 amino acids. Per the germline V gene, CDR1 is PRHDT and CDR2 is FYEKMQ (reference sequence). In DNA, the CDR3 is TGTGCCAGCAGCCCCCGGGGAGGAACTGAAGCTTTCTTT. Translating gives CASSPRGGTEAFF.

The rearrangement uses TRBV7-2 and TRBJ1-3; D is unclear. The V and J ends lost 3 bases and 2 bases respectively, with 8 bases between them. CDR1 and CDR2 from the germline V gene are SGHTA and FQGNSA. This CDR3 spans 14 amino acids. The CDR3 DNA sequence: TGTGCCAGCAGCTTTGGACTGACTGGAAACACCATATATTTT. Protein sequence: CASSFGLTGNTIYF.

The CDR3 DNA is TGTGCCAGCAGCCCCGGGACTAGCGGGAGAGTGAATGAGCAGTTCTTC. Translating it yields CASSPGTSGRVNEQFF. The chain recombines TRBV28 with TRBJ2-1; 14 nucleotides match TRBD2. V was pared by 6 bases and J by 7 bases, with 8 bases of the junction left unmatched. Germline V lookup: CDR1 MDHEN, CDR2 SYDVKM. This CDR3 contains 16 residues.

The chain has TRBV4-1 and TRBJ1-5; D may be TRBD1 (5 bases). The CDR3 contains 16 residues. Germline CDR1 is MGHRA and CDR2 is YSYEKL. Trimming left V 1 base short and J 2 bases short, with 12 bases between. Here the CDR3 DNA reads TGCGCCAGCAGCCAAGGGAGGGGATTCGGCAATCAGCCCCAGCATTTT. This translates into CASSQGRGFGNQPQHF.

V is TRBV4-2 and J is TRBJ2-1; TRBD2 agrees at 12 bases. The CDR3 is made up of 14 amino acids. In germline, CDR1 is LGHNA, CDR2 YNFKEQ. After removal of 3 bases from V and 9 bases from J, the junction contained 3 bases not matched to a gene. CDR3 sequence (DNA): TGTGCCAGCAGCCAGAGACTAGCGGGAGTTGAGCAGTTCTTC. Amino acids: CASSQRLAGVEQFF.